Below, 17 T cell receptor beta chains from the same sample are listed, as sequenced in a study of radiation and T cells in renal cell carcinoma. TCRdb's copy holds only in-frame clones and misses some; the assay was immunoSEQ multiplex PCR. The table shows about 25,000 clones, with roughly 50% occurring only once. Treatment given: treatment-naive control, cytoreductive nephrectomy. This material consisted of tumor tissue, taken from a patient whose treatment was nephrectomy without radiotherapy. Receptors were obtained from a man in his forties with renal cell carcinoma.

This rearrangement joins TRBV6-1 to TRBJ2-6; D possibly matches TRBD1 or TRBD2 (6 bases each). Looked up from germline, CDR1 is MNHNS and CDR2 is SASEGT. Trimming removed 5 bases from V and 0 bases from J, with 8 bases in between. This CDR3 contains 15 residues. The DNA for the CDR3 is TGTGCCAGCAGTACGGGGGCCTCTGGGGCCAACGTCCTGACTTTC. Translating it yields CASSTGASGANVLTF.

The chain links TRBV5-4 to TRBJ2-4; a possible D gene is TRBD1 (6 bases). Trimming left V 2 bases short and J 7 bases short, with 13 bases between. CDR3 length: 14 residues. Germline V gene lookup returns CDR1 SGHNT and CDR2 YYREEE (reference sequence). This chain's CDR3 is CASSFQGRGNIQYF. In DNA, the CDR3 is TGTGCCAGCAGCTTCCAGGGGCGAGGGAACATTCAGTACTTC.

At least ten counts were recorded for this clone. The chain's CDR3 is CASSLSYVGYTF. In DNA, the CDR3 is TGTGCCAGCAGCTTAAGTTATGTTGGCTACACCTTC. The chain links TRBV11-2 to TRBJ1-2; D is uncertain. This CDR3 has 12 amino acids. Trimming removed 2 bases at V and 7 bases at J, with 8 bases between. CDR1 SGHAT and CDR2 FQNNGV come from the germline V gene.

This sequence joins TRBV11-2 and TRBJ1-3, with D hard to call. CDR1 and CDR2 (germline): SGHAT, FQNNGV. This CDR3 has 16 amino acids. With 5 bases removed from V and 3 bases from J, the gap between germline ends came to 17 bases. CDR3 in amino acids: CASSLDRPLGGNTIYF. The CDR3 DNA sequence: TGTGCCAGCAGCCTGGACCGTCCTCTAGGTGGAAACACCATATATTTT.

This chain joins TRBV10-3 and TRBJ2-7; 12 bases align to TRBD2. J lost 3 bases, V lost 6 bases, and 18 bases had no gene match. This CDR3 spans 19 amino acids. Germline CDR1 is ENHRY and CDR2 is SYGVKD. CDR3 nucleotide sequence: TGTGCCATCAGCGCAGCGACAGGAACGACTAGCGGGGGCCTCTACGAGCAGTACTTC. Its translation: CAISAATGTTSGGLYEQYF.

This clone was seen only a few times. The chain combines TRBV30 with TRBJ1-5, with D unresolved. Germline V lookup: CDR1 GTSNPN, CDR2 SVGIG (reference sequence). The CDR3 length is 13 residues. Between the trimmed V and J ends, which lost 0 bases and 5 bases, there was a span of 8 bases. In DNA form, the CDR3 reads TGTGCCTGGAGTGTCCAGGCTGATCAGCCCCAGCATTTT. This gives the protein CAWSVQADQPQHF.

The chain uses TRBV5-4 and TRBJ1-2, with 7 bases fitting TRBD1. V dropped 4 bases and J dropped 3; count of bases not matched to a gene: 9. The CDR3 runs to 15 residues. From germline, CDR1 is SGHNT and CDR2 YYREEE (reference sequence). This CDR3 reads CASSPGQEQDYGYTF. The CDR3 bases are TGTGCCAGCAGCCCCGGACAGGAACAAGACTATGGCTACACCTTC.

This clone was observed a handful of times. The CDR3: CASSENGANVLTF. DNA for the CDR3: TGTGCCAGTAGCGAAAATGGGGCCAACGTCCTGACTTTC. V gene TRBV19 combines with J gene TRBJ2-6, with D unresolved. Germline V gene sequence: CDR1 LNHDA, CDR2 SQIVND (reference sequence). The V gene lost 6 bases and the J gene lost 3 bases, with 6 bases spanning the gap. The CDR3 sequence is 13 residues long.

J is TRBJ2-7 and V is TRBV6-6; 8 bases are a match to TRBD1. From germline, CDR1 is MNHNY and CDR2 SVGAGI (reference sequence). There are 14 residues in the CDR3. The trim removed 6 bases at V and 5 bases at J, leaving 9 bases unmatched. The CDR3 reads CASSRGQESDEQYF. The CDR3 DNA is TGTGCCAGCAGCCGGGGACAGGAATCTGACGAGCAGTACTTC.

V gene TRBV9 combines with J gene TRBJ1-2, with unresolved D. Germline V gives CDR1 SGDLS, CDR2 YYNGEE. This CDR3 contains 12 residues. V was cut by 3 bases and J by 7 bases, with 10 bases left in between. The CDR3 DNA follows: TGTGCCAGCAGCGAATGGACGGCTGGCTACACCTTC. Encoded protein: CASSEWTAGYTF.

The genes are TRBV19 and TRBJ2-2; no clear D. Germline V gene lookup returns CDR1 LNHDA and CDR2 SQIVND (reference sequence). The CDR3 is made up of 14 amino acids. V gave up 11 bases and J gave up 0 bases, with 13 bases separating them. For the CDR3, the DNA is TGTGCCTGTGCAGGAGACCCGAACACCGGGGAGCTGTTTTTT. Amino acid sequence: CACAGDPNTGELFF. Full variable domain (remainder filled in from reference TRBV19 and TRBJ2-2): DGGITQSPKYLFRKEGQNVTLSCEQNLNHDAMYWYRQDPGQGLRLIYYSQIVNDFQKGDIAEGYSVSREKKESFPLTVTSAQKNPTAFYLCACAGDPNTGELFFGEGSRLTVL.

The CDR3 DNA sequence: TGTGCCAGCGAAAGCGCCGGGACAGCCCACAGAAATTCACCCCTCCACTTT. Its translation is CASESAGTAHRNSPLHF. The rearrangement uses TRBV28 and TRBJ1-6, with 7 nucleotides matching TRBD1. Unmatched junction bases numbered 17, after V lost 8 bases and J lost 7 bases. The CDR3 covers 17 residues. Per germline, CDR1 MDHEN and CDR2 SYDVKM.

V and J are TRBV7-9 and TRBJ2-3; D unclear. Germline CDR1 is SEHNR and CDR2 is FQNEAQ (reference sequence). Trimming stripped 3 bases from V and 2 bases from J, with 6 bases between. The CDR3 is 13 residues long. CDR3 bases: TGTGCCAGCAGCTTCTCCCACACAGATACGCAGTATTTT. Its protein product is CASSFSHTDTQYF.

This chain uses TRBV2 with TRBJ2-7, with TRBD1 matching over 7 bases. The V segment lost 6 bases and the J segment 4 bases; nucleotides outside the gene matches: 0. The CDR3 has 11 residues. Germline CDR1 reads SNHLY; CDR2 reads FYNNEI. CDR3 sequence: CASRTGYEQYV. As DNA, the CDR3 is TGTGCCAGCAGGACAGGGTACGAGCAGTACGTC.

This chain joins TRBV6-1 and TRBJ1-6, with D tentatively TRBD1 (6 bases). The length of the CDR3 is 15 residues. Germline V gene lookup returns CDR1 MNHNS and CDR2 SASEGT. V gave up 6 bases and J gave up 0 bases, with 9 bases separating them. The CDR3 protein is CASRKGGSYNSPLHF. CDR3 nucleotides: TGTGCCAGCAGGAAGGGGGGCTCCTATAATTCACCCCTCCACTTT.

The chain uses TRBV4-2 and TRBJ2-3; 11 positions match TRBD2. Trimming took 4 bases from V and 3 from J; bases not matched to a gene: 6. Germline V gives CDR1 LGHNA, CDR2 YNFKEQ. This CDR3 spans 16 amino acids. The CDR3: CASSLRLAGSTDTQYF. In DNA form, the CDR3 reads TGTGCCAGCAGCCTACGACTAGCGGGGTCAACAGATACGCAGTATTTT.

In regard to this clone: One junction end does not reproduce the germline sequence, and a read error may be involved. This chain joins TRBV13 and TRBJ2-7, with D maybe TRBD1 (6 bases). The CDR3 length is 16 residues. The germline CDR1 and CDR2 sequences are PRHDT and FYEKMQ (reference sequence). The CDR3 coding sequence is TGCGCCAGCAGCCAAGATGTTAGGACAGAAACATACGAGCAGTACTTC. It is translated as CASSQDVRTETYEQYF.